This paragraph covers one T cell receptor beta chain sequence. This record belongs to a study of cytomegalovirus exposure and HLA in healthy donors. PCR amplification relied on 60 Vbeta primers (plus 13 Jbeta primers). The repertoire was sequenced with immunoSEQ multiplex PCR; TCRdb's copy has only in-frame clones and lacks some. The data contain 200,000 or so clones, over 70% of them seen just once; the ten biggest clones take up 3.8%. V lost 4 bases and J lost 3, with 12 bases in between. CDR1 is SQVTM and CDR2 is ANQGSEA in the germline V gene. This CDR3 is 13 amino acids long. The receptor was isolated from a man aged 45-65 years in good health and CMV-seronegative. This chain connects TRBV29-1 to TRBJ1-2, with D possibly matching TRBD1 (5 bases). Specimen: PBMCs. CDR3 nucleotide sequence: TGCAGCGTTGGCCAGGGTCATGACTATGGCTACACCTTC. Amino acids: CSVGQGHDYGYTF. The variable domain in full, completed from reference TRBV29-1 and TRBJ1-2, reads SAVISQKPSRDICQRGTSLTIQCQVDSQVTMMFWYRQQPGQSLTLIATANQGSEATYESGFVIDKFPISRPNLTFSTLTVSNMSPEDSSIYLCSVGQGHDYGYTFGSGTRLTVV.